The clone carrying this T cell receptor beta chain has more than one count but fewer than ten. This specimen includes other DNA sequences encoding the same CDR3. This entry is derived from a study of shared clonotypes between healthy human individuals. The overall study: The donor group consisted of a couple of women and a few men, aged 18 to 49.

The CDR3 runs 14 residues. The germline V gene has CDR1 SGHRS and CDR2 YFSETQ. V was pared by 4 bases and J by 5 bases, with 8 bases of the junction left unmatched. An assay was performed, and its level was deep. The material for each subset, its genomic DNA, was split evenly across several immunoSEQ plates. Profiling relied on immunoSEQ multiplex PCR, and the TCRdb table lists in-frame clones only, not all of them. The table shows 650,000 to 750,000 clones, with about three quarters occurring only once. Sequencing input: memory CD4+ T cells sorted from blood. As for subset: CD45RA-negative fraction. The genes are TRBV5-1 and TRBJ2-5; 7 nucleotides match TRBD1. The source of this sequence is a woman aged 25 to 39 in good health. CDR3 DNA sequence: TGCGCCAGCAGCCCTGGGACAGAGGGGGAGACCCAGTACTTC. It translates to CASSPGTEGETQYF.